The 17 T cell receptor beta chains given below trace back to one sample, sequenced in a study of T cell responses to AZD1222 COVID-19 vaccine. Here immunoSEQ multiplex PCR was the method, and the copy in TCRdb shows in-frame clones only, minus some. The profile shows roughly 120,000 clones, over 75% of them singletons. The sample here was peripheral blood, taken on day 0 of MenACWY control vaccination. The receptors were sampled from an adult in good health.

V usage is TRBV21-1 and J usage is TRBJ2-2; the table's D call TRBD1 went unverified against the DNA. TRBV21-1 has pseudogene status. This CDR3 has 13 residues. The CDR3 spells CASSDRATGELFF. The DNA of the CDR3 is TGTGCCAGCAGTGACAGGGCCACCGGGGAGCTGTTTTTT.

CDR3 sequence (DNA): TGTGCCAGCAAAGTACAAGACAATTCACCCCTCCACTTT. It translates to CASKVQDNSPLHF. The rearrangement uses TRBV6-6 and TRBJ1-6; no firm D call. The V and J ends lost 7 bases and 7 bases respectively, with 11 bases between them. The germline gives CDR1 MNHNY, CDR2 SVGAGI (reference sequence). The CDR3 totals 13 residues.

DNA for the CDR3: TGTGCCAGCAGCTTGTCCTCCGGGAATAATTCACCCCTCCACTTT. The encoded protein is CASSLSSGNNSPLHF. The J gene is TRBJ1-6, the V gene TRBV11-1, with D unclear. In germline, CDR1 is SGHAT, CDR2 FQDESV (reference sequence). CDR3 size: 15 residues. Trimming removed 3 bases at V and 5 bases at J, with 11 bases between.

The chain joins TRBV9 to TRBJ2-7; no reliable D call. The CDR3 is made up of 15 amino acids. The V gene's germline CDR1 is SGDLS and CDR2 YYNGEE. V was clipped by 0 bases and J by 2 bases, with 12 bases between them. CDR3 bases: TGTGCCAGCAGCGTAGGGGCAGAACTACCCTACGAGCAGTACTTC. It translates to CASSVGAELPYEQYF.

J is TRBJ1-6 and V is TRBV7-3; weak D call: TRBD1 (5 bases). Trimming removed 5 bases at V and 5 bases at J, with 16 bases between. The germline V gene has CDR1 SGHTA and CDR2 FQGTGA. The CDR3 has 16 residues. The CDR3 bases are TGTGCCAGCAGCCCACCAGTCCGGGACCATAATTCACCCCTCCACTTT. This codes for CASSPPVRDHNSPLHF. Full variable domain (remainder filled in from reference TRBV7-3 and TRBJ1-6): GAGVSQTPSNKVTEKGKYVELRCDPISGHTALYWYRQSLGQGPEFLIYFQGTGAADDSGLPNDRFFAVRPEGSVSTLKIQRTERGDSAVYLCASSPPVRDHNSPLHFGNGTRLTVT.

The V gene is TRBV12-3 or TRBV12-4, the J gene TRBJ1-6; D is ambiguous. This CDR3 has 12 amino acids. The V gene lost 3 bases and the J gene lost 9 bases, with 6 bases spanning the gap. CDR3: CASSLVGSPLHF. DNA of the CDR3: TGTGCCAGCAGTTTGGTGGGTTCACCCCTCCACTTT.

This chain connects TRBV5-1 to TRBJ2-3; D is unclear. The CDR3 is 13 amino acids. CDR1 is SGHRS and CDR2 is YFSETQ in the germline V gene. V gave up 0 bases and J gave up 0 bases, with 2 bases separating them. CDR3: CASSLASTDTQYF. CDR3 coding DNA: TGCGCCAGCAGCTTGGCTAGCACAGATACGCAGTATTTT.

The chain has TRBV20-1 and TRBJ1-1; 11 nucleotides match TRBD1. In germline, CDR1 is DFQATT, CDR2 SNEGSKA (reference sequence). The V gene end was trimmed by 3 bases and the J gene end by 0 bases; junction bases not matched to a gene: 6. The CDR3 is made up of 16 amino acids. In nucleotides, the CDR3 is TGCAGTGCTAGTGGACAGGGGGCGCTTATGAACACTGAAGCTTTCTTT. This encodes CSASGQGALMNTEAFF.

Comments on this clone: The germline gene is not matched at one end of the junction; a read error may be the cause. The rearrangement uses TRBV7-7 and TRBJ2-5; 10 nucleotides line up with TRBD2. The germline V gene has CDR1 SSHAT and CDR2 FNYEAQ (reference sequence). The CDR3 is made up of 15 amino acids. The CDR3 DNA reads as TGTGCTAGCAGCCCCGTAGCGGGGGGCCAGGTGACCCAGTACTTC. It specifies CASSPVAGGQVTQYF.

This clone was seen only a few times. V usage is TRBV6-1 and J usage is TRBJ2-5; no clear D. V was shortened by 2 bases and J by 4 bases, with 5 bases between the two germline ends. Per germline, CDR1 MNHNS and CDR2 SASEGT. The CDR3 is made up of 12 amino acids. CDR3 nucleotides: TGTGCCAGCAGTGAATGGGGAGAGACCCAGTACTTC. It encodes CASSEWGETQYF.

This chain connects TRBV27 to TRBJ1-4, with a weak D call TRBD1 (5 bases). Trimming pared 8 bases from V and 6 bases from J, leaving 13 bases between. The CDR3 spans 13 residues. Per the germline V gene, CDR1 is MNHEY and CDR2 is SMNVEV (reference sequence). In nucleotides, the CDR3 is TGTGCCAGCCAGGGCTACGAGGATGAAAAACTGTTTTTT. Amino acids: CASQGYEDEKLFF.

Here the CDR3 DNA reads TGCGCCAGCAGCCAAGGGGTCAGGGGGCCCCCTTATAGCGGCTACACCTTC. Its protein product is CASSQGVRGPPYSGYTF. The rearrangement joins TRBV4-1 to TRBJ1-2, with 8 bases aligning to TRBD1. The CDR3 length is 17 residues. V dropped 1 base and J dropped 8; count of bases not matched to a gene: 15. Germline CDR1 and CDR2: MGHRA and YSYEKL.

A single count supports this clone. This chain connects TRBV4-3 to TRBJ2-6; TRBD1 matches at 8 bases. Germline CDR1 and CDR2: LGHNA and YSLEER. Trimming cost V 0 bases and J 3 bases; bases outside gene matches: 1. CDR3 length: 16 residues. The CDR3 loop reads CASSQDGQGGANVLTF. CDR3 bases: TGCGCCAGCAGCCAAGATGGACAGGGTGGGGCCAACGTCCTGACTTTC.

The V call is TRBV5-3, the J call TRBJ1-2; TRBD1 is a possible D gene (6 bases). TRBV5-3 carries the ORF label, with uncertain function. The CDR3 consists of 14 residues. Trimming took off 3 bases at V and 5 bases at J, with 14 bases between the two ends. Here the CDR3 DNA reads TGTGCCAGAAGCTCCCCGGGGGCTTGGTATGGCTACACCTTC. It translates to CARSSPGAWYGYTF.

The chain combines TRBV27 with TRBJ2-7, with D possibly TRBD1 on 6 matching bases. The CDR3 totals 17 residues. Between the trimmed V and J ends, which lost 0 bases and 4 bases, there was a span of 19 bases. Germline assignment: CDR1 MNHEY and CDR2 SMNVEV (reference sequence). DNA of the CDR3: TGTGCCAGCAGTTTATCGCCCGGACAGCTAGTATCTTACGAGCAGTACTTC. Translating it yields CASSLSPGQLVSYEQYF.

V is TRBV7-2 and J is TRBJ2-1; a possible D gene is TRBD2 (6 bases). V was shortened by 4 bases and J by 5 bases, with 9 bases between the two germline ends. The germline V gene encodes CDR1 SGHTA and CDR2 FQGNSA. The CDR3 contains 13 residues. CDR3 in DNA: TGTGCCAGCAGCTCCAGACTAGACAATGAGCAGTTCTTC. Its translation: CASSSRLDNEQFF.

The CDR3, as DNA: TGTGCCAGCTCACCCTCGACAGAAATGAACACTGAAGCTTTCTTT. Its protein product is CASSPSTEMNTEAFF. This chain uses TRBV18 with TRBJ1-1; possibly TRBD1 for D (5 bases). This CDR3 contains 15 residues. Germline V lookup: CDR1 KGHSH, CDR2 LQKENI. The V gene lost 3 bases and the J gene lost 0 bases, with 11 bases spanning the gap.